This record looks at one T cell receptor beta chain sequence and its context. The germline CDR1 and CDR2 sequences are SGHDT and YYEEEE. With 2 bases removed from V and 0 bases from J, the gap between germline ends came to 6 bases. The length of the CDR3 is 13 residues. Repertoires were generated with immunoSEQ multiplex PCR, while TCRdb's copy carries only in-frame clones and drops some. The repertoire holds more than 70,000 clones, with more than 75% as singletons. This entry belongs to a study of OX40 agonist ivuxolimab in advanced cancers. Overall study: Patients undergoing dose escalation presented with hepatocellular carcinoma, melanoma, renal cell or head and neck cancer.

The origin of this receptor is an adult with an advanced solid tumor such as melanoma, head and neck, liver or kidney cancer. Material: CD4+ or CD8+ T cells sorted from blood, obtained in a trial of the OX40 agonist ivuxolimab. This chain connects TRBV5-6 to TRBJ2-7; D gene ambiguous. DNA for the CDR3: TGTGCCAGCAGCTTCGCCCACTCCTACGAGCAGTACTTC. As protein: CASSFAHSYEQYF.